The clone carrying this T cell receptor (beta chain) showed up just a few times. Naive CD8 cells, CD45RO-negative and positively selected for CCR7, excluded terminally differentiated effector memory CD45RA+ cells. Clones were read by immunoSEQ multiplex PCR, and TCRdb kept only the in-frame ones, dropping some. The table shows about 870,000 clones, with approximately 92% occurring only once. These data belong to a study of shared clonotypes between healthy human individuals. V gave up 3 bases and J gave up 7 bases, with 10 bases separating them. The CDR3 sequence is 13 residues long. The germline gives CDR1 WSHSY, CDR2 SAAADI.

The chain recombines TRBV10-2 with TRBJ1-5; TRBD1 might be the D (5 bases). Sequencing was carried out using naive CD8+ T cells sorted from blood. The origin of this receptor is a man aged 25-40 years in good health. CDR3 amino acids: CASSEGVSQPQHF. CDR3 sequence (DNA): TGCGCCAGCAGTGAAGGGGTGTCCCAGCCCCAGCATTTT.